This passage covers 10 T cell receptor beta chains from one sample sequenced in a study of T cell responses to AZD1222 COVID-19 vaccine. The assay was immunoSEQ multiplex PCR, and TCRdb's table has in-frame clones only and misses some. The sample contains about 110,000 clones, about 90% of which appear only once. The sequencing here drew on peripheral blood, taken 28 days after the second AZD1222 dose. These receptors all stem from an adult who received the AZD1222 COVID-19 vaccine.

V and J are TRBV6-5 and TRBJ2-1, with 10 bases matching TRBD1. Looked up from germline, CDR1 is MNHEY and CDR2 is SVGAGI. The CDR3 has 13 amino acids. Here the CDR3 reads CVYWDRGYNEQFF. CDR3 coding DNA: TGTGTTTATTGGGACAGGGGCTACAATGAGCAGTTCTTC.

V and J are TRBV28 and TRBJ2-2; no reliable D call. Germline V lookup: CDR1 MDHEN, CDR2 SYDVKM. CDR3 length: 15 residues. Trimming cost V 5 bases and J 1 base, with 11 bases left between them. The CDR3 here is CASSRLGGNTGELFF. CDR3 nucleotides: TGTGCCAGCAGTCGTTTGGGCGGGAACACCGGGGAGCTGTTTTTT.

The genes are TRBV28 and TRBJ2-1; 13 positions agree with TRBD2. Trimming removed 7 bases from V and 4 bases from J; junction bases left unmatched: 4. Germline V gene lookup returns CDR1 MDHEN and CDR2 SYDVKM. The CDR3 length is 15 residues. The chain's CDR3 is CASTTGLAGYNEQFF. The CDR3 nucleotides read TGTGCCAGCACGACGGGACTAGCGGGATACAATGAGCAGTTCTTC. The whole variable domain, filled in from reference TRBV28 and TRBJ2-1, reads DVKVTQSSRYLVKRTGEKVFLECVQDMDHENMFWYRQDPGLGLRLIYFSYDVKMKEKGDIPEGYSVSREKKERFSLILESASTNQTSMYLCASTTGLAGYNEQFFGPGTRLTVL.

The V and J genes are TRBV7-8 and TRBJ1-1, with a weak D call TRBD1 (5 bases). The CDR3 consists of 12 residues. The germline gives CDR1 SGHVS, CDR2 FQNEAQ. V gave up 6 bases and J gave up 1 base, with 6 bases separating them. Here the CDR3 DNA reads TGTGCCAGCAGTAGGGGGAACACTGAAGCTTTCTTT. Its protein is CASSRGNTEAFF. Filled out from reference TRBV7-8 and TRBJ1-1, the complete variable domain reads GAGVSQSPRYKVAKRGQDVALRCDPISGHVSLFWYQQALGQGPEFLTYFQNEAQLDKSGLPSDRFFAERPEGSVSTLKIQRTQQEDSAVYLCASSRGNTEAFFGQGTRLTVV.

The V call is TRBV6-6, the J call TRBJ2-1; D gene uncertain. The V gene's germline CDR1 is MNHNY and CDR2 SVGAGI (reference sequence). The CDR3 spans 12 residues. V lost 7 bases and J lost 5, with 9 bases in between. The CDR3 sequence is CASTLTNNEQFF. For the CDR3, the DNA is TGTGCCAGCACCCTGACAAACAATGAGCAGTTCTTC.

This chain links TRBV27 with TRBJ1-4, with D hard to call. CDR1 is MNHEY, CDR2 SMNVEV, per germline (reference sequence). The CDR3 is 13 residues long. The V end was cut by 6 bases, the J end by 5 bases, with 10 bases between. The CDR3 sequence is CASRGQLNEKLFF. The CDR3 DNA sequence: TGTGCCAGCAGGGGCCAGCTGAATGAAAAACTGTTTTTT.

This sequence joins TRBV28 and TRBJ1-2, with D unresolved. The CDR3 has 12 residues. V was clipped by 5 bases and J by 8 bases, with 12 bases between them. Germline V lookup: CDR1 MDHEN, CDR2 SYDVKM. For the CDR3, the DNA is TGTGCCAGCAGTAAAAGGTGGATGGGCTACACCTTC. Translating it yields CASSKRWMGYTF.

CDR3 nucleotide sequence: TGTGCCAGCAGTCCTACAGGGCGGGGAAACAATCAGCCCCAGCATTTT. This sequence encodes CASSPTGRGNNQPQHF. The genes are TRBV6-6 and TRBJ1-5; D possibly corresponds to TRBD1 (6 bases). Germline V gives CDR1 MNHNY, CDR2 SVGAGI (reference sequence). This CDR3 has 16 amino acids. The V end lost 5 bases, the J end lost 3 bases, and 17 bases lay between the germline ends.

The chain couples TRBV28 to TRBJ2-4; no clear D. The germline gives CDR1 MDHEN, CDR2 SYDVKM. The CDR3 covers 13 residues. V gave up 4 bases and J gave up 6 bases, with 10 bases separating them. The CDR3 sequence is CASSSGNGNIQYF. The CDR3 DNA reads TGTGCCAGCAGTTCGGGCAATGGAAACATTCAGTACTTC.

The chain is built from TRBV28 and TRBJ1-5; possible D gene TRBD1, 5 bases. The V and J ends lost 7 bases and 2 bases respectively, with 12 bases between them. CDR3 length: 14 amino acids. Germline V gene data show CDR1 as MDHEN and CDR2 as SYDVKM. CDR3 loop: CASTRGDGNQPQHF. The CDR3, as DNA: TGTGCCAGCACAAGGGGCGACGGCAATCAGCCCCAGCATTTT.